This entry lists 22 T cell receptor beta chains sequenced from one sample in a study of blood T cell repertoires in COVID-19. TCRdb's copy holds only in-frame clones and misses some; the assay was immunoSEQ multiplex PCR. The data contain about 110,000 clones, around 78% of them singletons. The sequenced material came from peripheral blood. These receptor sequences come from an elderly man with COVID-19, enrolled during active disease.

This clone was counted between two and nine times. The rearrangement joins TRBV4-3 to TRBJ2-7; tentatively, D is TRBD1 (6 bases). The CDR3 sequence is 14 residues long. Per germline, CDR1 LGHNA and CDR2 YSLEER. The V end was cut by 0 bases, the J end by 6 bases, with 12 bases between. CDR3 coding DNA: TGCGCCAGCAGCCAAGAGGCAGGGGTGGTCGAGCAGTACTTC. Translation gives CASSQEAGVVEQYF.

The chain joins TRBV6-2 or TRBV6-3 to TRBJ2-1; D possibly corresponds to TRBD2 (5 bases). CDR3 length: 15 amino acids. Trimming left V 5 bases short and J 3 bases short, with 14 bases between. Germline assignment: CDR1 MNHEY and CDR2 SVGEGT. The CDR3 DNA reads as TGTGCCAGCAGTCTTTCGCGAGGGCTCTACAATGAGCAGTTCTTC. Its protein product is CASSLSRGLYNEQFF.

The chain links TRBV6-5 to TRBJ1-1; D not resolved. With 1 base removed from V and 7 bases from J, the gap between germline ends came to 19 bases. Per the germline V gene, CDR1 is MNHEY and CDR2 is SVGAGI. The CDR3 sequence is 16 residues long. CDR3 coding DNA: TGTGCCAGCAGTTACTTAGCGGCGGGGAATCCTTATGAAGCTTTCTTT. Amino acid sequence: CASSYLAAGNPYEAFF.

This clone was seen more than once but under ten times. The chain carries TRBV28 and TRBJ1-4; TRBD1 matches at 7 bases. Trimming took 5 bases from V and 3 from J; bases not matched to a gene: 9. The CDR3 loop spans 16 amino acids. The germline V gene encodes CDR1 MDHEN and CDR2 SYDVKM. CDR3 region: CASSQIRQGANEKLFF. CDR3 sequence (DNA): TGTGCCAGCAGTCAAATCCGACAGGGTGCTAATGAAAAACTGTTTTTT.

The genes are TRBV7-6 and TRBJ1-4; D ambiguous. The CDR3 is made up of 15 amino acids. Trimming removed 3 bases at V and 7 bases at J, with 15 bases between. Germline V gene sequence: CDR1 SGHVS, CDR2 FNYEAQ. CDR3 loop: CASSLMSGRGEKLFF. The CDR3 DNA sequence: TGTGCCAGCAGCTTGATGTCGGGCCGGGGTGAAAAACTGTTTTTT.

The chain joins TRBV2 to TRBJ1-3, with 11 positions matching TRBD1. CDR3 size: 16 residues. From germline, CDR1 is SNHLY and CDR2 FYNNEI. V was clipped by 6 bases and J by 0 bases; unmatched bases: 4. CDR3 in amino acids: CASSFGTGGSGNTIYF. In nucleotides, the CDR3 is TGTGCCAGCAGCTTTGGGACAGGGGGCTCTGGAAACACCATATATTTT. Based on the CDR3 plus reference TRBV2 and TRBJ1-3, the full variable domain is EPEVTQTPSHQVTQMGQEVILRCVPISNHLYFYWYRQILGQKVEFLVSFYNNEISEKSEIFDDQFSVERPDGSNFTLKIRSTKLEDSAMYFCASSFGTGGSGNTIYFGEGSWLTVV.

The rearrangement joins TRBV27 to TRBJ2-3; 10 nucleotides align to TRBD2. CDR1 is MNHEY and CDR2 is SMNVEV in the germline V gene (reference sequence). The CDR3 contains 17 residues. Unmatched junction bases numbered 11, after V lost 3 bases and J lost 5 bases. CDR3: CASSFGRLAGAIDTQYF. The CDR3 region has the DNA TGTGCCAGCAGTTTCGGGAGGCTAGCGGGAGCTATAGATACGCAGTATTTT.

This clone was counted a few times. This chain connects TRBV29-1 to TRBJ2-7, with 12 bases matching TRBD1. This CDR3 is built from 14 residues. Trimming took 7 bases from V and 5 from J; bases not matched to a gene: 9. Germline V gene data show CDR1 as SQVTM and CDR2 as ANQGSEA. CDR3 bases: TGCAGCGCCAGTGAAGGGACAGGGGGCCACGAGCAGTACTTC. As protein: CSASEGTGGHEQYF.

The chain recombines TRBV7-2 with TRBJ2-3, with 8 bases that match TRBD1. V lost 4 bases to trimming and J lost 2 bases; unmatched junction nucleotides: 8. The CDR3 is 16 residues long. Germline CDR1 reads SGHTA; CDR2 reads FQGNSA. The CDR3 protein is CASSSDRGSYTDTQYF. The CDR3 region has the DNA TGTGCCAGCAGCTCCGACAGGGGCTCTTACACAGATACGCAGTATTTT.

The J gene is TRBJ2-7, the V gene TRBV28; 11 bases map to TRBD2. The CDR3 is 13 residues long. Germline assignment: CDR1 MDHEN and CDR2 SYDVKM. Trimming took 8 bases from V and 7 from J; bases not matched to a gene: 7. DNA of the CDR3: TGTGCCAGCGCAACTAGCGGGAGACGTGAGCAGTACTTC. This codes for CASATSGRREQYF.

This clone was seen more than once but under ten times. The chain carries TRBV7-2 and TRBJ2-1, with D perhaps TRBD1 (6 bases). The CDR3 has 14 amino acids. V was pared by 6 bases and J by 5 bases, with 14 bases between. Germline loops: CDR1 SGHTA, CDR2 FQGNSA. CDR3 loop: CASSPQGLNNEQFF. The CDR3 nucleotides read TGTGCCAGCAGTCCCCAGGGGCTGAACAATGAGCAGTTCTTC.

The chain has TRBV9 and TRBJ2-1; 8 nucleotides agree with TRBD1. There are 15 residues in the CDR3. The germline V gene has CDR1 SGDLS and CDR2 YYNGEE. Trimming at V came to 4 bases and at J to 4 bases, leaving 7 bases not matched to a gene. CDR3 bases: TGTGCCAGCAGCAAAACTGGGGACAGGTACAATGAGCAGTTCTTC. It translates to CASSKTGDRYNEQFF.

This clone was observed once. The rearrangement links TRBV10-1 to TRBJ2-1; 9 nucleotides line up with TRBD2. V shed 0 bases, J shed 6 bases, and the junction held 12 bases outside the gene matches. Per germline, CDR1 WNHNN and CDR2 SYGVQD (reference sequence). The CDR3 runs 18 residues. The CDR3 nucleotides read TGCGCCAGCAGTGAGTCGGGGGTAGCGGGAGTATTCGGCAATGAGCAGTTCTTC. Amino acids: CASSESGVAGVFGNEQFF.

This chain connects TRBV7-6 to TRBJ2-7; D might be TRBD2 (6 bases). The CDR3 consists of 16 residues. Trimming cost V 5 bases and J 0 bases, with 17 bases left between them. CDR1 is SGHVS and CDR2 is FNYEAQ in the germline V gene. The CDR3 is CASSRLTSRASYEQYF. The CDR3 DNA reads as TGTGCCAGCAGCCGTCTAACTAGCAGGGCCTCCTACGAGCAGTACTTC.

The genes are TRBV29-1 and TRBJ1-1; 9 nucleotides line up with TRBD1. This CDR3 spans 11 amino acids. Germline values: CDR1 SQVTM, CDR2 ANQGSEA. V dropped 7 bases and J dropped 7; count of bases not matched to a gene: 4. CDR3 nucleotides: TGCAGCGGCGGGACAGGGAATGAAGCTTTCTTT. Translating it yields CSGGTGNEAFF.

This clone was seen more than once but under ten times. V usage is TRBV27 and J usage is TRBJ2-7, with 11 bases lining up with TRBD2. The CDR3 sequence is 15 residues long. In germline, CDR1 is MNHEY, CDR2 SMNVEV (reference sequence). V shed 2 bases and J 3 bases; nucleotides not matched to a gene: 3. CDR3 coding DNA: TGTGCCAGCAGTTTAACTAGCGGGAGATTCTACGAGCAGTACTTC. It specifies CASSLTSGRFYEQYF.

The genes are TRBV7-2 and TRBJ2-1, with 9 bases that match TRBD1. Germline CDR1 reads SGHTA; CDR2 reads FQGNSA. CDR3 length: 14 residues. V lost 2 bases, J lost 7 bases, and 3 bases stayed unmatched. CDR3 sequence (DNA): TGTGCCAGCAGCTTACAGGGACAGGGAAATGAGCAGTTCTTC. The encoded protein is CASSLQGQGNEQFF.

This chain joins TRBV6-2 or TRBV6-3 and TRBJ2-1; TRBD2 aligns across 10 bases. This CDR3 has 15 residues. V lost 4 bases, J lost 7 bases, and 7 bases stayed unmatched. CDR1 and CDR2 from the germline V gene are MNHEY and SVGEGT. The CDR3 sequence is CASSSLAGVGNEQFF. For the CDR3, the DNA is TGTGCCAGCAGTTCCCTAGCGGGAGTTGGGAATGAGCAGTTCTTC.

This CDR3 is CASSLIPGQGAEAFF. CDR3 bases: TGCGCCAGCAGTTTGATCCCGGGACAGGGGGCTGAAGCTTTCTTT. The chain combines TRBV5-1 with TRBJ1-1; 11 nucleotides match TRBD1. CDR3 length equals 15 residues. With V trimmed by 5 bases and J by 6 bases, 9 bases remained unmatched. Germline assignment: CDR1 SGHRS and CDR2 YFSETQ.

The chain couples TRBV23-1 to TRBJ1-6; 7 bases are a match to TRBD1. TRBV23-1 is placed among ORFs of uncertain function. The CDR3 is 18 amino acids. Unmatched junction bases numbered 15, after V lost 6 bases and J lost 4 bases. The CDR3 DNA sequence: TGCGCCAGCAGCCCGACGGGTTGGGACAGCCTATATAATTCACCCCTCCACTTT. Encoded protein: CASSPTGWDSLYNSPLHF.

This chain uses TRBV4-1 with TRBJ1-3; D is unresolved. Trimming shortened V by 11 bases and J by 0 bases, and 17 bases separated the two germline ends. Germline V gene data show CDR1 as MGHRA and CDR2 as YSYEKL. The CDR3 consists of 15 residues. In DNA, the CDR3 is TGCGCCTCCGGGGATCGGGGTCTCTCTGGAAACACCATATATTTT. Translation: CASGDRGLSGNTIYF.

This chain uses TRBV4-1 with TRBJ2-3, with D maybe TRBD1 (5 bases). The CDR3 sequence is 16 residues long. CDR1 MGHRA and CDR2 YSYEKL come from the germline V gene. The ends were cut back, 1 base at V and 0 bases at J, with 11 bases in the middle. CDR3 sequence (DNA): TGCGCCAGCAGCCAAGGACGACAGATTAGCACAGATACGCAGTATTTT. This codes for CASSQGRQISTDTQYF.